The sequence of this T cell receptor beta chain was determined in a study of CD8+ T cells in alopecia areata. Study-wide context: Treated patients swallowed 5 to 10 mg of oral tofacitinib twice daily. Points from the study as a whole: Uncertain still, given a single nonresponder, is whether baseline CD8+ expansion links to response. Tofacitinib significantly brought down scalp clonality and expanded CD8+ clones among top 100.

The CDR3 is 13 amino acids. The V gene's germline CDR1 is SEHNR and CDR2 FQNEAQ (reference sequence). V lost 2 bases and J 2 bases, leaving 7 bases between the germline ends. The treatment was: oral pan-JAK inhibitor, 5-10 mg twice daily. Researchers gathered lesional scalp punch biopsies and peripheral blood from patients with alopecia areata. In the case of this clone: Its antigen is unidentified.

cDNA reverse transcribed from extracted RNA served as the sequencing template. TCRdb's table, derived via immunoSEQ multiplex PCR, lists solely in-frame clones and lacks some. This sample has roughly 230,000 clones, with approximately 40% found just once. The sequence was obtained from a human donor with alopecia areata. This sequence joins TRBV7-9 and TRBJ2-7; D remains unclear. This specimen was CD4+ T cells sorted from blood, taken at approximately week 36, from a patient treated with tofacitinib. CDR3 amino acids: CASSLTGPYEQYF. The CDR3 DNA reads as TGTGCCAGCAGCTTAACCGGACCCTACGAGCAGTACTTC. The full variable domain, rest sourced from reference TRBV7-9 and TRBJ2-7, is DTGVSQNPRHKITKRGQNVTFRCDPISEHNRLYWYRQTLGQGPEFLTYFQNEAQLEKSRLLSDRFSAERPKGSFSTLEIQRTEQGDSAMYLCASSLTGPYEQYFGPGTRLTVT.